This record looks at one TCR beta chain sequence and its context. This CDR3 contains 15 residues. V lost 4 bases and J 3 bases, leaving 10 bases between the germline ends. Germline V gene sequence: CDR1 SGHTA, CDR2 FQGNSA. Authors' data handling: Reference gene primer amplification yielded estimated nucleated cell counts. The data were produced by immunoSEQ multiplex PCR, yet TCRdb's version contains in-frame clones alone and is incomplete. From that table come the V and J calls and clone size; the DNA was used to work out D and trimming. This repertoire shows approximately 250,000 clones, around 89% found once; its top ten account for approximately 3.7%. In Cohort 3, a recovered donor had either two negative PCRs, clearance, or symptom resolution. The sample is drawn from a study of blood T cell repertoires in COVID-19.

The chain is built from TRBV7-2 and TRBJ2-6; D might be TRBD2 (7 bases). Sequenced sample: PBMCs or T cells enriched from blood (not recorded which). This TCR came from a woman in her 30s who had recovered from COVID-19. The chain's CDR3 is CASSSGEGGANVLTF. As DNA, the CDR3 is TGTGCCAGCAGCTCAGGGGAGGGTGGGGCCAACGTCCTGACTTTC.